This is a list of T cell receptor beta chains from one sample in a study of T cells after posttransplantation cyclophosphamide. TCRdb keeps only in-frame clones here, not all; method: immunoSEQ multiplex PCR. The sample carries 9,500 to 10,000 clones, about 98% recorded once. Sequencing was performed on naive CD4+ T cells sorted from PBMCs. These receptors came from a woman aged 55-75 years in good health, CMV-negative, and a related stem cell transplant donor. Each CDR3 is given with its conserved first and last residue. D genes are given only for firm matches. Size values are once, few and many counts, or a class for expanded clones, and some rows have none.

abundance	d_gene	v_gene	j_gene	CDR3aa	CDR3nt
.	TRBD2	TRBV5-1	TRBJ2-1	CASSWGGRESYNEQFF	TGCGCCAGCAGCTGGGGCGGGAGGGAATCCTACAATGAGCAGTTCTTC
.	TRBD2	TRBV30	TRBJ2-1	CAWSSGLAGPTVF	TGTGCCTGGAGTTCGGGACTAGCGGGTCCTACGGTCTTC
.	.	TRBV5-6	TRBJ2-5	CASSRGETQYF	TGTGCCAGCAGCCGGGGGGAGACCCAGTACTTC
once	.	TRBV11-1	TRBJ2-2	CASSLAARGTGELFF	TGTGCCAGCAGCTTAGCGGCCCGGGGCACCGGGGAGCTGTTTTTT
.	.	TRBV5-1	TRBJ1-6	CASSREQGISNSPLHF	TGCGCCAGCAGCAGAGAACAGGGAATTTCTAATTCACCCCTCCACTTT
.	.	TRBV4-3	TRBJ1-4	CASSQVPMAGHGESDEKLFF	TGCGCCAGCAGCCAAGTCCCAATGGCAGGCCATGGGGAGTCAGATGAAAAACTGTTTTTT
.	.	TRBV19	TRBJ1-5	CASGEGTHNQPQHF	TGTGCCAGTGGGGAGGGGACCCACAATCAGCCCCAGCATTTT
.	TRBD1	TRBV19	TRBJ2-2	CASSRTGLSGELFF	TGTGCCAGTAGTAGGACAGGGCTCTCCGGGGAGCTGTTTTTT
.	.	TRBV5-4	TRBJ2-3	CASSLTRGLSTDTQYF	TGTGCCAGCAGCTTGACCCGCGGACTTAGCACAGATACGCAGTATTTT
.	.	TRBV30	TRBJ1-5	CAWNGVNFNQPQHF	TGTGCCTGGAATGGAGTTAACTTTAATCAGCCCCAGCATTTT
.	.	TRBV20-1	TRBJ2-7	CSAGVIYEQYF	TGCAGTGCCGGAGTAATTTACGAGCAGTACTTC
once	.	TRBV27	TRBJ2-7	CASRPSALGLAAHKQYF	TGTGCCAGCAGACCATCTGCGCTGGGGCTGGCGGCACATAAGCAGTACTTC
.	TRBD1	TRBV5-1	TRBJ1-5	CASSPGTGVNQPQHF	TGCGCCAGCAGCCCCGGGACAGGGGTCAATCAGCCCCAGCATTTT
.	TRBD1	TRBV30	TRBJ2-7	CAWVRAGGYEQYF	TGTGCCTGGGTAAGAGCAGGGGGCTACGAGCAGTACTTC
.	.	TRBV15	TRBJ1-4	CATSIRATNEKLFF	TGTGCCACCAGCATCCGGGCAACTAATGAAAAACTGTTTTTT
.	TRBD2	TRBV4-3	TRBJ2-1	CASSLIAGGQDEQFF	TGCGCCAGCAGCCTGATAGCGGGGGGCCAGGATGAGCAGTTCTTC
.	.	TRBV19	TRBJ2-2	CASSIVVTGELFF	TGTGCCAGTAGTATAGTAGTCACCGGGGAGCTGTTTTTT
.	.	TRBV29-1	TRBJ2-3	CSVEGHYTDTQYF	TGCAGCGTTGAGGGGCATTACACAGATACGCAGTATTTT
.	TRBD1	TRBV5-6	TRBJ1-6	CASSPGQGYNSPLHF	TGTGCCAGCAGCCCCGGACAGGGTTATAATTCACCCCTCCACTTT
.	TRBD2	TRBV7-3	TRBJ2-3	CASSSLTGGAPDTQYF	TGTGCCAGCAGCTCCCTAACCGGGGGGGCCCCAGATACGCAGTATTTT
.	.	TRBV5-1	TRBJ2-5	CASSPGQNQETQYF	TGCGCCAGCAGCCCCGGACAGAATCAAGAGACCCAGTACTTC
.	.	TRBV7-9	TRBJ1-2	CASSLPGGNGYTF	TGTGCCAGCAGCTTACCGGGGGGGAATGGCTACACCTTC
.	.	TRBV7-8	TRBJ1-6	CASSLEENNSPLHF	TGTGCCAGCAGCTTAGAGGAGAATAATTCACCCCTCCACTTT
.	.	TRBV7-9	TRBJ2-1	CASSFPRVSNEQFF	TGTGCCAGCAGCTTCCCGAGGGTAAGCAATGAGCAGTTCTTC
.	.	TRBV28	TRBJ2-2	CASSFVGSFGELFF	TGTGCCAGCAGTTTTGTCGGGTCCTTCGGGGAGCTGTTTTTT
.	.	TRBV7-9	TRBJ2-7	CASSKDSGSYEQYF	TGTGCCAGCAGCAAGGACAGTGGCTCCTACGAGCAGTACTTC
.	TRBD1	TRBV7-8	TRBJ2-5	CASSPGQDQETQYF	TGTGCCAGCAGCCCGGGACAGGACCAAGAGACCCAGTACTTC
.	TRBD2	TRBV4-2	TRBJ2-1	CASSQAGGTSGGRAYNEQFF	TGTGCCAGCAGCCAGGCGGGGGGGACTAGCGGGGGGAGGGCCTACAATGAGCAGTTCTTC
.	.	TRBV5-1	TRBJ1-4	CASSVQFSNEKLFF	TGCGCCAGCAGCGTACAGTTCTCTAATGAAAAACTGTTTTTT
.	.	TRBV2	TRBJ1-5	CASRIGVNQPQHF	TGTGCCAGCAGGATAGGGGTCAATCAGCCCCAGCATTTT
.	.	TRBV28	TRBJ1-1	CASRLRGVRNTEAFF	TGTGCCAGCAGGCTCAGGGGCGTCAGGAACACTGAAGCTTTCTTT
.	.	TRBV28	TRBJ1-5	CASSLSGANQPQHF	TGTGCCAGCAGTTTATCAGGGGCAAATCAGCCCCAGCATTTT
.	TRBD1	TRBV5-6	TRBJ2-1	CASSFPGQGFDDEQFF	TGTGCCAGCAGCTTTCCCGGACAGGGATTCGATGATGAGCAGTTCTTC
.	TRBD1	TRBV11-3	TRBJ2-7	CASSLASTGGTYEQYF	TGTGCCAGCAGCTTAGCCTCGACAGGGGGTACCTACGAGCAGTACTTC
.	TRBD2	TRBV5-1	TRBJ2-1	CASSTGLAESFYNEQFF	TGCGCCAGCAGCACTGGACTAGCGGAGAGCTTCTACAATGAGCAGTTCTTC
.	.	TRBV7-8	TRBJ2-5	CASSPRGGVGSETQYF	TGTGCCAGCAGCCCGAGAGGGGGTGTGGGGTCGGAGACCCAGTACTTC